Following are 2 T cell receptor beta chains from one sample sequenced in a study of T cell repertoires in cytomegalovirus infection. From the reads, TCRdb called clonotypes with MiXCR, one entry per CDR3 protein. The table has about 180,000 distinct CDR3 sequences, approximately 18% seen once. Sequenced: CD8+ T cells from PBMCs. The receptors originated from a human donor in good health (CMV status not recorded). Some clones in this sample may be carry-over from other donors' samples.

The rearrangement uses TRBV27 and TRBJ2-7, with TRBD1 as a possible D gene (6 bases). Trimming removed 5 bases from V and 6 bases from J, with 11 bases in between. CDR3 length: 12 residues. Germline V gives CDR1 MNHEY, CDR2 SMNVEV (reference sequence). CDR3 in amino acids: CASSKRGSEQYF. The CDR3, as DNA: TGTGCCAGCAGTAAAAGGGGGAGCGAGCAGTACTTC.

This clonotype was detected a few times. The chain combines TRBV7-2 with TRBJ1-3, with D perhaps TRBD1 (5 bases). V lost 2 bases and J 0 bases, leaving 14 bases between the germline ends. This CDR3 contains 17 residues. Germline V lookup: CDR1 SGHTA, CDR2 FQGNSA. The CDR3 DNA is TGTGCCAGCAGCTTACCCCCCAGGGAATTCTCTGGAAACACCATATATTTT. It is translated as CASSLPPREFSGNTIYF.